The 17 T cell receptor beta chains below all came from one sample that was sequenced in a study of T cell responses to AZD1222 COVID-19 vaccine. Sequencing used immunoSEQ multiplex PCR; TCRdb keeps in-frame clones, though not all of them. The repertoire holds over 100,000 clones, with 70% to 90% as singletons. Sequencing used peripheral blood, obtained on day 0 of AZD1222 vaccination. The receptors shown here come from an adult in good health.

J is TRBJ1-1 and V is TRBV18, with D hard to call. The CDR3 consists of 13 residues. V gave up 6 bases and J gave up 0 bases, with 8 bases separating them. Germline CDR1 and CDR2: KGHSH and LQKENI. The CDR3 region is CASSENMNTEAFF. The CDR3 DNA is TGTGCCAGCTCGGAGAATATGAACACTGAAGCTTTCTTT.

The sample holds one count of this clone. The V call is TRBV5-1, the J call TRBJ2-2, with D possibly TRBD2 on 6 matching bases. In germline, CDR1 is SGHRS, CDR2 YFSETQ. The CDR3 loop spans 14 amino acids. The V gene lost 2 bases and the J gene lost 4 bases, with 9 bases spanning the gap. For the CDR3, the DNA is TGCGCCAGCAGCTTTGACGGGGGCACCGGGGAGCTGTTTTTT. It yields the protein CASSFDGGTGELFF. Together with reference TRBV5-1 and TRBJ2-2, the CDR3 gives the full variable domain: KAGVTQTPRYLIKTRGQQVTLSCSPISGHRSVSWYQQTPGQGLQFLFEYFSETQRNKGNFPGRFSGRQFSNSRSEMNVSTLELGDSALYLCASSFDGGTGELFFGEGSRLTVL.

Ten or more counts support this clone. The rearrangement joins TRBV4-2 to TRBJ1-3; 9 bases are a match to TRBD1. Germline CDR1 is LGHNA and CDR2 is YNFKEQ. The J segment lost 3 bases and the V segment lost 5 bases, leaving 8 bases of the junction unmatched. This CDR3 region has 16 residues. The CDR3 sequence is CASSSRTGGNGNTIYF. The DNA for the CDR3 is TGTGCCAGCAGCAGCCGCACAGGGGGCAATGGAAACACCATATATTTT.

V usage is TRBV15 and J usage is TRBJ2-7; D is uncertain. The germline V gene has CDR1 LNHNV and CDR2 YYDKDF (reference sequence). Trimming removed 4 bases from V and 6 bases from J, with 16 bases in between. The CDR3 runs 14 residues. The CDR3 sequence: CATSMGLDVAEQYF. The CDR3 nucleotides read TGTGCCACCAGCATGGGTTTAGATGTTGCCGAGCAGTACTTC.

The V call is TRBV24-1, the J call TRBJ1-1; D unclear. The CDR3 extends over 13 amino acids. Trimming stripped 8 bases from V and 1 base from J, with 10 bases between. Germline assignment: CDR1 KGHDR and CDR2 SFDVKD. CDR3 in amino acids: CATISDGNTEAFF. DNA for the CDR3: TGTGCCACCATAAGCGACGGGAACACTGAAGCTTTCTTT.

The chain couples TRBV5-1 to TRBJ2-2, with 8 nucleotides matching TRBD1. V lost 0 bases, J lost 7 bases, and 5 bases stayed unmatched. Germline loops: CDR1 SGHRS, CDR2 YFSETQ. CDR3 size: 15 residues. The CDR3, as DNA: TGCGCCAGCAGCTTGGGGACAGGGCCTTTCGGGGAGCTGTTTTTT. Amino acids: CASSLGTGPFGELFF.

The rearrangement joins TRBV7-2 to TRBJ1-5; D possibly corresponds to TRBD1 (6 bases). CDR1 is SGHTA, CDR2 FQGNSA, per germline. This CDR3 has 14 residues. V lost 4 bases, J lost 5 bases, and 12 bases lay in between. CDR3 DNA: TGTGCCAGCAGCTCGGACAGACAGCATCAGCCCCAGCATTTT. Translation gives CASSSDRQHQPQHF.

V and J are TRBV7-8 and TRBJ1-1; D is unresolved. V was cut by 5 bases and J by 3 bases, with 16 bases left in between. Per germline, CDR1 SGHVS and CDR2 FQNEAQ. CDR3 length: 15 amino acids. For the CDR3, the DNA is TGTGCCAGCAGCCCACCGAAACGGAGGGACACTGAAGCTTTCTTT. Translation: CASSPPKRRDTEAFF.

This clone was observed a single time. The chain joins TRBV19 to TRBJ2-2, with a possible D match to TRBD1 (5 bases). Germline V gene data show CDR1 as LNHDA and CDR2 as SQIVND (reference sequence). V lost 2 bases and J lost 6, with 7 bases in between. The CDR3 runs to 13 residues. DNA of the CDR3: TGTGCCAGTAGTATAAGGGGCCCCGGGGAGCTGTTTTTT. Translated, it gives CASSIRGPGELFF.

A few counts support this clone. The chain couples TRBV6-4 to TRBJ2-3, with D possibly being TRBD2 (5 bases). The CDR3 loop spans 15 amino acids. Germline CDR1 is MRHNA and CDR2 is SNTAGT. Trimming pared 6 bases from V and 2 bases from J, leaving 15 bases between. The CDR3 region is CASRPGNYLTDTQYF. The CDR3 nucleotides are TGTGCCAGCAGACCCGGGAACTACCTCACAGATACGCAGTATTTT.

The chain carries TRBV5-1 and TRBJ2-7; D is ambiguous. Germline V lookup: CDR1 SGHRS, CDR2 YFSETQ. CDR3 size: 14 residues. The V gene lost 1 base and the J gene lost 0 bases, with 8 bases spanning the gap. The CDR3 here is CASSLKVSSYEQYF. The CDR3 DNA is TGCGCCAGCAGCTTGAAAGTCAGCTCCTACGAGCAGTACTTC. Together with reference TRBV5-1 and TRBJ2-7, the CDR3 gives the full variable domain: KAGVTQTPRYLIKTRGQQVTLSCSPISGHRSVSWYQQTPGQGLQFLFEYFSETQRNKGNFPGRFSGRQFSNSRSEMNVSTLELGDSALYLCASSLKVSSYEQYFGPGTRLTVT.

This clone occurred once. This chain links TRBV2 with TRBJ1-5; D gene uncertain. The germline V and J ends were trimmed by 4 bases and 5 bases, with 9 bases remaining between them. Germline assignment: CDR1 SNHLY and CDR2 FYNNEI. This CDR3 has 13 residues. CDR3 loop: CASSVGGYQPQHF. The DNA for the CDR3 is TGTGCCAGCAGTGTGGGCGGATATCAGCCCCAGCATTTT.

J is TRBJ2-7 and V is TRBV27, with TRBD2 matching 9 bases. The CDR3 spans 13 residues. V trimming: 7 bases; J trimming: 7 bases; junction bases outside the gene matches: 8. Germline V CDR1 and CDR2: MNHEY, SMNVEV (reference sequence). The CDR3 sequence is CASKGAGGREQYF. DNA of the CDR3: TGTGCCAGCAAGGGAGCGGGGGGTCGGGAGCAGTACTTC.

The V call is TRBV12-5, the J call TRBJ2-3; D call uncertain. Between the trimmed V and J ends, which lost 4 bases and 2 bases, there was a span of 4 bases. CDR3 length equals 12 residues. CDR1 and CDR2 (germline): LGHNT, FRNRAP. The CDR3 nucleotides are TGTGCTAGTGGTTCCCCCACAGATACGCAGTATTTT. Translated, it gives CASGSPTDTQYF.

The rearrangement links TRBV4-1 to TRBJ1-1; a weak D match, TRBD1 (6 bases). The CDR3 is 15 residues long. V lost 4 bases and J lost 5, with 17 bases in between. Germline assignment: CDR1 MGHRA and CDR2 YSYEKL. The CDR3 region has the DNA TGCGCCAGCAGCCGGCAACAGGGAGTAAAAACTGAAGCTTTCTTT. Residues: CASSRQQGVKTEAFF.

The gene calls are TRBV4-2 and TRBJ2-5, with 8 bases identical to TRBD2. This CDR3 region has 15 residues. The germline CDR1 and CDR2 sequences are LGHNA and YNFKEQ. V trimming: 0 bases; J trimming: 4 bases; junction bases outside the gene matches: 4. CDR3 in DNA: TGTGCCAGCAGCCAAGACGGGGGGGCGGGAGAGACCCAGTACTTC. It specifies CASSQDGGAGETQYF.

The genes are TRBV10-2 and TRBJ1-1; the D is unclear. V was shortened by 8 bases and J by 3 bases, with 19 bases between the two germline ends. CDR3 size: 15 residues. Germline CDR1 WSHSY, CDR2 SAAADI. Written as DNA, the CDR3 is TGCGCCAGCCACCCGTTGATAGACTCGGACACTGAAGCTTTCTTT. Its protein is CASHPLIDSDTEAFF.